The 10 T cell receptor beta chains listed next were all sequenced from one sample in a study of blood T cell repertoires in COVID-19. The assay was immunoSEQ multiplex PCR, and TCRdb's table has in-frame clones only and misses some. The data show 270,000 or so clones, about nine tenths seen once. What was sequenced was peripheral blood. All receptors derive from a middle-aged woman who had recovered from COVID-19.

The chain has TRBV12-3 or TRBV12-4 and TRBJ1-4; 11 bases are shared with TRBD1. The CDR3 has 13 residues. V was clipped by 5 bases and J by 13 bases; unmatched bases: 6. CDR3 in amino acids: CASSGKDRGRLFF. The CDR3 DNA sequence: TGTGCCAGCAGTGGCAAGGACAGGGGGCGACTGTTTTTT.

The chain is built from TRBV7-2 and TRBJ2-3; tentatively, D is TRBD2 (6 bases). The V gene's germline CDR1 is SGHTA and CDR2 FQGNSA. The CDR3 consists of 15 residues. V was pared by 1 base and J by 2 bases, with 10 bases between. The CDR3 region is CASSLGGRFTDTQYF. The CDR3 bases are TGTGCCAGCAGCTTAGGTGGGAGGTTCACAGATACGCAGTATTTT.

The rearrangement uses TRBV2 and TRBJ2-3, with 12 positions matching TRBD2. V lost 4 bases and J lost 4; bases outside the gene matches: 0. The CDR3 runs 14 residues. CDR1 and CDR2 (germline): SNHLY, FYNNEI. The DNA of the CDR3 is TGTGCCAGCAGTGGGACTAGCGGGGCAGATACGCAGTATTTT. Amino acid sequence: CASSGTSGADTQYF.

The CDR3 protein is CASSLARGQGNSPLHF. CDR3 sequence (DNA): TGCGCCAGCAGCTTGGCCCGAGGACAGGGTAATTCACCCCTCCACTTT. J is TRBJ1-6 and V is TRBV5-1; 8 bases match TRBD1. Germline values: CDR1 SGHRS, CDR2 YFSETQ. The CDR3 is 16 residues long. V trimming: 0 bases; J trimming: 6 bases; junction bases outside the gene matches: 5. Together with reference TRBV5-1 and TRBJ1-6, the CDR3 gives the full variable domain: KAGVTQTPRYLIKTRGQQVTLSCSPISGHRSVSWYQQTPGQGLQFLFEYFSETQRNKGNFPGRFSGRQFSNSRSEMNVSTLELGDSALYLCASSLARGQGNSPLHFGNGTRLTVT.

This chain uses TRBV10-3 with TRBJ1-1; maybe TRBD1 (5 bases). The CDR3 totals 15 residues. The germline gives CDR1 ENHRY, CDR2 SYGVKD. Trimming stripped 0 bases from V and 4 bases from J, with 12 bases between. The CDR3 bases are TGTGCCATCAGTGAGTCGGGGGGGATGGGCACTGAAGCTTTCTTT. Its protein is CAISESGGMGTEAFF.

The chain has TRBV27 and TRBJ2-1; weak D call: TRBD2 (5 bases). V lost 2 bases to trimming and J lost 1 base, with 9 bases between them. This CDR3 has 15 residues. The germline V gene encodes CDR1 MNHEY and CDR2 SMNVEV (reference sequence). The CDR3 loop is CASSLIGGSYNEQFF. DNA for the CDR3: TGTGCCAGCAGTTTAATTGGCGGGTCCTACAATGAGCAGTTCTTC.

The rearrangement joins TRBV7-2 to TRBJ2-4; D possibly corresponds to TRBD1 (5 bases). Germline values: CDR1 SGHTA, CDR2 FQGNSA. V lost 5 bases, J lost 1 base, and 18 bases lay in between. The CDR3 length is 17 residues. CDR3 DNA sequence: TGTGCCAGCAGCCGGACATCCCAAAAGGAGGCCAAAAACATTCAGTACTTC. Translated, it gives CASSRTSQKEAKNIQYF.

The rearrangement uses TRBV27 and TRBJ2-7; 11 bases agree with TRBD2. CDR1 is MNHEY, CDR2 SMNVEV, per germline (reference sequence). The trim removed 6 bases at V and 6 bases at J, leaving 7 bases unmatched. This CDR3 is 14 amino acids long. CDR3: CASSQGLAGGEQYF. Here the CDR3 DNA reads TGTGCCAGCAGCCAAGGGCTAGCGGGAGGCGAGCAGTACTTC.

The sample holds one count of this clone. The chain is built from TRBV24-1 and TRBJ2-5, with 10 bases identical to TRBD1. The CDR3 spans 14 residues. V shed 4 bases, J shed 5 bases, and the junction held 3 bases outside the gene matches. Per germline, CDR1 KGHDR and CDR2 SFDVKD. This CDR3 reads CATSDQGQGETQYF. DNA of the CDR3: TGTGCCACCAGTGACCAGGGACAGGGGGAGACCCAGTACTTC.

CDR3 sequence: CASSFTGEDGYTF. CDR3 bases: TGCGCCAGCAGTTTTACAGGGGAGGATGGCTACACCTTC. The J gene is TRBJ1-2, the V gene TRBV5-1; 7 bases align to TRBD1. The CDR3 consists of 13 residues. In germline, CDR1 is SGHRS, CDR2 YFSETQ. The V and J ends lost 5 bases and 6 bases, in that order; junction bases with no gene match: 7. The whole variable domain, filled in from reference TRBV5-1 and TRBJ1-2, reads KAGVTQTPRYLIKTRGQQVTLSCSPISGHRSVSWYQQTPGQGLQFLFEYFSETQRNKGNFPGRFSGRQFSNSRSEMNVSTLELGDSALYLCASSFTGEDGYTFGSGTRLTVV.